Listed here are 14 T cell receptor beta chains from one sample, sequenced in a study of OX40 agonist ivuxolimab in advanced cancers. The data were produced by immunoSEQ multiplex PCR, yet TCRdb's version contains in-frame clones alone and is incomplete. The table includes about 77,000 clones, over 70% detected once. The sequenced sample was CD4+ or CD8+ T cells sorted from blood, obtained in a trial of the OX40 agonist ivuxolimab. The receptors come from an adult with an advanced solid tumor such as melanoma, head and neck, liver or kidney cancer.

The chain links TRBV2 to TRBJ2-4; TRBD1 or TRBD2 may be the D gene (6 bases each). Trimming took 2 bases from V and 9 from J, leaving 17 bases between them. The V gene's germline CDR1 is SNHLY and CDR2 FYNNEI. The CDR3 spans 15 residues. The CDR3 protein is CASSEFGQLGGIQYF. The CDR3, as DNA: TGTGCCAGCAGTGAATTTGGACAGTTGGGAGGCATTCAGTACTTC.

This chain uses TRBV7-6 with TRBJ2-1, with TRBD2 identical over 12 bases. The J segment lost 5 bases and the V segment lost 0 bases, leaving 5 bases of the junction unmatched. Germline CDR1 reads SGHVS; CDR2 reads FNYEAQ. This CDR3 is 17 amino acids long. The DNA of the CDR3 is TGTGCCAGCAGCTTAGCACTAGCGGGGGGCGCAAACAATGAGCAGTTCTTC. It translates to CASSLALAGGANNEQFF.

This chain uses TRBV6-5 with TRBJ2-7, with D perhaps matching TRBD1 or TRBD2 (5 bases each). The CDR3 consists of 13 residues. Germline V gene data show CDR1 as MNHEY and CDR2 as SVGAGI. With 6 bases removed from V and 0 bases from J, the gap between germline ends came to 9 bases. CDR3 DNA: TGTGCCAGCAGCAAGGGGAGCTCCTACGAGCAGTACTTC. Its protein is CASSKGSSYEQYF.

The chain is built from TRBV9 and TRBJ1-2; 7 bases line up with TRBD1. The CDR3 is made up of 15 amino acids. Trimming cost V 0 bases and J 7 bases; bases outside gene matches: 9. Germline V gene data show CDR1 as SGDLS and CDR2 as YYNGEE. CDR3 residues: CASSVGDSRMSGYTF. For the CDR3, the DNA is TGTGCCAGCAGCGTAGGGGACAGTCGGATGTCTGGCTACACCTTC. Combining the CDR3 with reference TRBV9 and TRBJ1-2 gives the whole variable domain DSGVTQTPKHLITATGQRVTLRCSPRSGDLSVYWYQQSLDQGLQFLIQYYNGEERAKGNILERFSAQQFPDLHSELNLSSLELGDSALYFCASSVGDSRMSGYTFGSGTRLTVV.

V usage is TRBV20-1 and J usage is TRBJ1-1, with no clear D. Germline lookup yields CDR1 DFQATT and CDR2 SNEGSKA (reference sequence). V was shortened by 4 bases and J by 7 bases, with 4 bases between the two germline ends. This CDR3 is built from 9 residues. Here the CDR3 reads CSAMSEAFF. CDR3 nucleotides: TGCAGTGCTATGAGTGAAGCTTTCTTT.

The gene calls are TRBV18 and TRBJ2-1; TRBD1 might be the D (6 bases). The CDR3 consists of 16 residues. Germline V CDR1 and CDR2: KGHSH, LQKENI. V gave up 5 bases and J gave up 6 bases, with 20 bases separating them. CDR3 DNA sequence: TGTGCCAGCTCAAGGACAGCCGCTCCGTTGAGCAATGAGCAGTTCTTC. Translating gives CASSRTAAPLSNEQFF.

V usage is TRBV7-3 and J usage is TRBJ2-2, with 10 bases matching TRBD1. The CDR3 consists of 15 residues. Germline V gene lookup returns CDR1 SGHTA and CDR2 FQGTGA. V lost 1 base, J lost 6 bases, and 2 bases stayed unmatched. In DNA form, the CDR3 reads TGTGCCAGCAGCTTAATAGGACAGGGGGCCGGGGAGCTGTTTTTT. It specifies CASSLIGQGAGELFF.

This chain joins TRBV27 and TRBJ1-4, with a possible D match to TRBD1 (5 bases). CDR1 and CDR2 from the germline V gene are MNHEY and SMNVEV (reference sequence). This CDR3 is built from 15 residues. Trimming left V 6 bases short and J 7 bases short, with 18 bases between. CDR3 sequence: CASSLEGTGGEKLFF. In DNA, the CDR3 is TGTGCCAGCAGCCTAGAGGGAACCGGGGGTGAAAAACTGTTTTTT.

V gene TRBV6-9 combines with J gene TRBJ2-7, with a weak D call TRBD2 (6 bases). Germline assignment: CDR1 MNHGY and CDR2 SVAAGI. V lost 6 bases, J lost 6 bases, and 18 bases lay in between. CDR3 length equals 14 residues. This CDR3 is CASSLLGVGGEQYF. CDR3 in DNA: TGTGCCAGCAGCCTTCTAGGCGTGGGGGGCGAGCAGTACTTC.

The chain carries TRBV27 and TRBJ2-1, with 11 bases aligning to TRBD2. V lost 6 bases, J lost 6 bases, and 7 bases stayed unmatched. Germline V gene sequence: CDR1 MNHEY, CDR2 SMNVEV (reference sequence). The CDR3 is 15 amino acids. The CDR3 sequence is CASSRLAGSGNEQFF. CDR3 sequence (DNA): TGTGCCAGCAGCCGACTAGCGGGATCGGGCAATGAGCAGTTCTTC.

J is TRBJ2-1 and V is TRBV7-6; TRBD1 matches at 9 bases. V trimming: 2 bases; J trimming: 9 bases; junction bases outside the gene matches: 14. CDR3 length equals 17 residues. Germline CDR1 reads SGHVS; CDR2 reads FNYEAQ. The CDR3 nucleotides are TGTGCCAGCAGCTTAAGGTCCGGGACAGGGCCTGGAGGTGAGCAGTTCTTC. Protein: CASSLRSGTGPGGEQFF.

The chain links TRBV19 to TRBJ1-6; D call uncertain. CDR1 and CDR2 (germline): LNHDA, SQIVND (reference sequence). CDR3 length: 13 amino acids. V lost 5 bases and J 10 bases, leaving 12 bases between the germline ends. The CDR3: CASSQPGRSPLHF. As DNA, the CDR3 is TGTGCCAGTAGTCAACCCGGGAGGTCACCCCTCCACTTT.

This clone was recorded only once. The chain has TRBV4-2 and TRBJ2-3; 12 nucleotides align to TRBD2. The CDR3 covers 18 residues. Germline values: CDR1 LGHNA, CDR2 YNFKEQ. Trimming at V came to 1 base and at J to 0 bases, leaving 5 bases not matched to a gene. The DNA of the CDR3 is TGTGCCAGCAGCCAAGGGCTAGCGGGGGGGCCTAGCACAGATACGCAGTATTTT. Translated: CASSQGLAGGPSTDTQYF.

The chain carries TRBV7-3 and TRBJ1-2; D gene unclear. The CDR3 covers 15 residues. Trimming took off 0 bases at V and 2 bases at J, with 10 bases between the two ends. Germline CDR1 is SGHTA and CDR2 is FQGTGA. CDR3 coding DNA: TGTGCCAGCAGCTTAACCGGACGGGGAAACTATGGCTACACCTTC. Residues: CASSLTGRGNYGYTF. The full variable domain, completed using reference TRBV7-3 and TRBJ1-2, is GAGVSQTPSNKVTEKGKYVELRCDPISGHTALYWYRQSLGQGPEFLIYFQGTGAADDSGLPNDRFFAVRPEGSVSTLKIQRTERGDSAVYLCASSLTGRGNYGYTFGSGTRLTVV.